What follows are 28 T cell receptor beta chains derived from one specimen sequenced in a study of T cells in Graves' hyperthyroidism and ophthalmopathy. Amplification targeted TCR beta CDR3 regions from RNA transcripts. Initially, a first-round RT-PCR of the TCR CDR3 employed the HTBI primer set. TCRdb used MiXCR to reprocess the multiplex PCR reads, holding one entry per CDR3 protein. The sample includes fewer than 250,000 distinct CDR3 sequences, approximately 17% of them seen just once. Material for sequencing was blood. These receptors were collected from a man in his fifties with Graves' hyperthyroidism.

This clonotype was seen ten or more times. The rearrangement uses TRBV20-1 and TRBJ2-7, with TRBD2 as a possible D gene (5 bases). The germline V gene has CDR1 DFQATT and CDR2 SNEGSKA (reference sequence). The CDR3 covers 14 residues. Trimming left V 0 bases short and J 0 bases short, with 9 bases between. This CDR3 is CSARDEGTSYEQYF. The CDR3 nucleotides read TGCAGTGCTAGAGATGAGGGTACCTCCTACGAGCAGTACTTC.

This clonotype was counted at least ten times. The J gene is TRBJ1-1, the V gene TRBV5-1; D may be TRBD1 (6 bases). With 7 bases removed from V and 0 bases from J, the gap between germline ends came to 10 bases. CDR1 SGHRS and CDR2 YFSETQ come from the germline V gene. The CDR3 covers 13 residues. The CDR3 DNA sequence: TGCGCCAGCGGGGACACCCTGAACACTGAAGCTTTCTTT. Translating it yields CASGDTLNTEAFF.

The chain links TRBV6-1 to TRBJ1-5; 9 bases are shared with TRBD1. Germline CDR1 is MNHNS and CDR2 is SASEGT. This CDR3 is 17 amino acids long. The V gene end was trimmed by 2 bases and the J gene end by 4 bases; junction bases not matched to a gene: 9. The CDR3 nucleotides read TGTGCCAGCAGTGAATTAGGAGGGACAGGGAATAATCAGCCCCAGCATTTT. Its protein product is CASSELGGTGNNQPQHF.

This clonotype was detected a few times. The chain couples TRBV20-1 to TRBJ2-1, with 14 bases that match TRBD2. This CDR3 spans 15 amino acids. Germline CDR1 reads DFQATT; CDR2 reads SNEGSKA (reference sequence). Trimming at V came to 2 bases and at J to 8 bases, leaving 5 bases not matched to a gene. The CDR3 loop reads CSARPGLAGGYEQFF. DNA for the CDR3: TGCAGTGCTAGACCCGGACTAGCGGGAGGCTATGAGCAGTTCTTC.

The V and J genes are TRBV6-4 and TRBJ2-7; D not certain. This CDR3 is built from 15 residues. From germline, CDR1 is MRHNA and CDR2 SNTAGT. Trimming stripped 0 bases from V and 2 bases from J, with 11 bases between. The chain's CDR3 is CASSDSYFLPYEQYF. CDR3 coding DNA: TGTGCCAGCAGTGACTCGTACTTCCTACCCTACGAGCAGTACTTC.

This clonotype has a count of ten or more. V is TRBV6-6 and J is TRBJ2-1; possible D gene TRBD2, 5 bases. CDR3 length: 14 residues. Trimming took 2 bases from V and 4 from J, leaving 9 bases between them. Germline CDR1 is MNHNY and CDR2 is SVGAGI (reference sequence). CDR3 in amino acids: CASSYLGEYNEQFF. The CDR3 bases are TGTGCCAGCAGTTACCTCGGGGAGTACAATGAGCAGTTCTTC.

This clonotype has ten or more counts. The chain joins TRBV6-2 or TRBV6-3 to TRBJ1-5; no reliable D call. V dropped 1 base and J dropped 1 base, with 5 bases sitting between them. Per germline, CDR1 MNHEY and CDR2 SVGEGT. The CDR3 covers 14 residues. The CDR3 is CASSYLDSNQPQHF. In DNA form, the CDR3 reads TGTGCCAGCAGTTACTTGGACAGCAATCAGCCCCAGCATTTT.

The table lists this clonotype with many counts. The chain's CDR3 is CASSFGTSGGTDTQYF. For the CDR3, the DNA is TGTGCCAGCAGCTTCGGGACTAGCGGGGGCACAGATACGCAGTATTTT. The chain uses TRBV7-3 and TRBJ2-3; 13 nucleotides agree with TRBD2. V trimming: 3 bases; J trimming: 1 base; junction bases outside the gene matches: 1. Germline lookup yields CDR1 SGHTA and CDR2 FQGTGA. This CDR3 spans 16 amino acids.

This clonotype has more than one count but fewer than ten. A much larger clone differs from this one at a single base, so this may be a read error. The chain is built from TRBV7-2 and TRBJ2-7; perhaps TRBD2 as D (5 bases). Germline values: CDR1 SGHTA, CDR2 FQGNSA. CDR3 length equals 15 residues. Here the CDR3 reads CVSSLFGSQGGEQYF. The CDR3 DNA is TGTGTCAGCAGCTTATTTGGGAGTCAAGGAGGCGAGCAGTACTTC.

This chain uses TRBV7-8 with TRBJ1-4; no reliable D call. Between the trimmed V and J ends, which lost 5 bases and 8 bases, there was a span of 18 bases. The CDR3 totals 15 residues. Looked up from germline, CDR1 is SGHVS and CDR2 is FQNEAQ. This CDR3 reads CASSQWTDLGEKLFF. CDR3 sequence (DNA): TGTGCCAGCAGCCAGTGGACGGACTTGGGGGAAAAACTGTTTTTT.

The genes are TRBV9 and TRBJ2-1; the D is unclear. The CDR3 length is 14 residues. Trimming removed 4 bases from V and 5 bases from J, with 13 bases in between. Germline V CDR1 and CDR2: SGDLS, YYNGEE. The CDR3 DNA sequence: TGTGCCAGCAGCTCCCGCCACGAGGACAATGAGCAGTTCTTC. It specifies CASSSRHEDNEQFF. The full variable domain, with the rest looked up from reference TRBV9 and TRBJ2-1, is DSGVTQTPKHLITATGQRVTLRCSPRSGDLSVYWYQQSLDQGLQFLIQYYNGEERAKGNILERFSAQQFPDLHSELNLSSLELGDSALYFCASSSRHEDNEQFFGPGTRLTVL.

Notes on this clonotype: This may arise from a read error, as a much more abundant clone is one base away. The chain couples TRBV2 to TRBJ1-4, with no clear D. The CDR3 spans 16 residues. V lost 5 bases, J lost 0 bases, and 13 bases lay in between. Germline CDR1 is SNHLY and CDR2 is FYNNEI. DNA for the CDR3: TGTGCCAGCAGTTTCCTCACGGCCACAACTAATGAAAAACTGTTTTTT. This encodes CASSFLTATTNEKLFF. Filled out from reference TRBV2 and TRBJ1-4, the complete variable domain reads EPEVTQTPSHQVTQMGQEVILRCVPISNHLYFYWYRQILGQKVEFLVSFYNNEISEKSEIFDDQFSVERPDGSNFTLKIRSTKLEDSAMYFCASSFLTATTNEKLFFGSGTQLSVL.

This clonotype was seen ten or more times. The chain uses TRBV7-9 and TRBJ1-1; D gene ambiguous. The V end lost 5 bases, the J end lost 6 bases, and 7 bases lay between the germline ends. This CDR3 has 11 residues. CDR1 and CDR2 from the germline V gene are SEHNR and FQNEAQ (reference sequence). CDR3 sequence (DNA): TGTGCCAGCAGCGTGACGGCTGAAGCTTTCTTT. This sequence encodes CASSVTAEAFF.

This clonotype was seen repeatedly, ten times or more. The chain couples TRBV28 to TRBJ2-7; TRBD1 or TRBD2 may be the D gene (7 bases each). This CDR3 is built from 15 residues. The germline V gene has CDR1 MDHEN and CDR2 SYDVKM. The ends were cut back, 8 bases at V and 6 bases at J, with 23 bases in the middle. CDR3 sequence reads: CASAAGDRSFGEQYF. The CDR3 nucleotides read TGTGCCAGCGCCGCGGGGGACAGATCGTTTGGCGAGCAGTACTTC.

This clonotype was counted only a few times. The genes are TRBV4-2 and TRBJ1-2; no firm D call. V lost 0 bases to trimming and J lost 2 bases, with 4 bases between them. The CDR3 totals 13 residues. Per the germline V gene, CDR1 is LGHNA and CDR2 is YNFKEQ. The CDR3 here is CASSQDWNYGYTF. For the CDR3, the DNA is TGTGCCAGCAGCCAAGATTGGAACTATGGCTACACCTTC.

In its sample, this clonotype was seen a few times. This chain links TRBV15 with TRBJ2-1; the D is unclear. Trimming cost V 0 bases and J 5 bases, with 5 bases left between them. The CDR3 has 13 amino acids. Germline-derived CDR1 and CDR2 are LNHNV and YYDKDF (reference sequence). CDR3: CATSRDYDNEQFF. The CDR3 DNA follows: TGTGCCACCAGCAGAGATTACGACAATGAGCAGTTCTTC. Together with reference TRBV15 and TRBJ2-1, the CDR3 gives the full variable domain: DAMVIQNPRYQVTQFGKPVTLSCSQTLNHNVMYWYQQKSSQAPKLLFHYYDKDFNNEADTPDNFQSRRPNTSFCFLDIRSPGLGDTAMYLCATSRDYDNEQFFGPGTRLTVL.

This chain's CDR3 is CASSLRQWEIEDEQFF. For the CDR3, the DNA is TGTGCCAGCAGCTTAAGGCAGTGGGAGATCGAGGATGAGCAGTTCTTC. V and J are TRBV11-2 and TRBJ2-1; possible D gene TRBD2, 5 bases. The germline V gene encodes CDR1 SGHAT and CDR2 FQNNGV. The CDR3 runs 16 residues. V gave up 2 bases and J gave up 8 bases, with 19 bases separating them.

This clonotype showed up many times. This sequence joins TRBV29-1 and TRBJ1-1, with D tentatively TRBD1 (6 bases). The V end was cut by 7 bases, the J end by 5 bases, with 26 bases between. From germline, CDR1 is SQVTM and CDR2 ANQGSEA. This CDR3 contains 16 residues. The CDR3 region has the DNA TGCAGCGCACCTATCGGACAGTCCTTCTTGGGGACTGAAGCTTTCTTT. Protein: CSAPIGQSFLGTEAFF.

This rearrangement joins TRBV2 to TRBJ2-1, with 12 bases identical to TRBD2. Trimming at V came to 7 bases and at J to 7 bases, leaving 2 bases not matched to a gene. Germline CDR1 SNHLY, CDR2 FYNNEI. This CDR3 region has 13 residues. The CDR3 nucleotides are TGTGCCAGCACCGGGACTAGCGGGAATGAGCAGTTCTTC. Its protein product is CASTGTSGNEQFF.

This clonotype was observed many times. CDR3 nucleotide sequence: TGTGCCAGCAGCACTCGACAGGGCGGCACTGAAGCTTTCTTT. As protein: CASSTRQGGTEAFF. The chain joins TRBV11-2 to TRBJ1-1; 7 bases are a match to TRBD1. The germline gives CDR1 SGHAT, CDR2 FQNNGV. V lost 5 bases to trimming and J lost 4 bases; unmatched junction nucleotides: 7. The CDR3 length is 14 residues.

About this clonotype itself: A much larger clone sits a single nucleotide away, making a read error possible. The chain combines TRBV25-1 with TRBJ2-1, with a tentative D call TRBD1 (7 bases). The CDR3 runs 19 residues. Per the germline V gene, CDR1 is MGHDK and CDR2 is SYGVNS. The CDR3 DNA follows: TGTGACAGCAGTGGGTTAGGCGGGGACAGATGGGGAATGAAGTTTGAGCAGTTCTTC. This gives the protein CDSSGLGGDRWGMKFEQFF.

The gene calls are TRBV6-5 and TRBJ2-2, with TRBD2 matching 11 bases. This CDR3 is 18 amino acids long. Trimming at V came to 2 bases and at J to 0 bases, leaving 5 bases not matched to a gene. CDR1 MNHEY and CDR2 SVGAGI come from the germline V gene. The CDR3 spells CASSYGLAGGANTGELFF. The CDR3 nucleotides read TGTGCCAGCAGTTACGGTCTAGCGGGAGGCGCGAACACCGGGGAGCTGTTTTTT.

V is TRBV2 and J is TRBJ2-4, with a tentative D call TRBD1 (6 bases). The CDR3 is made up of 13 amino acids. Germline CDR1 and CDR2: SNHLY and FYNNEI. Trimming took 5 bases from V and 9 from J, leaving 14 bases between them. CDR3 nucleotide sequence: TGTGCCAGCAGTACCGGCCCCAGGGGCATTCAGTACTTC. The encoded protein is CASSTGPRGIQYF.

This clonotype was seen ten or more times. In DNA form, the CDR3 reads TGTGCCAGCAGTGACACCCCCCCCTGGTCTGGGGCCAACGTCCTGACTTTC. Translating it yields CASSDTPPWSGANVLTF. This rearrangement joins TRBV2 to TRBJ2-6; D gene ambiguous. CDR1 and CDR2 from the germline V gene are SNHLY and FYNNEI. This CDR3 comprises 17 residues. V was trimmed by 3 bases and J by 1 base, leaving 13 bases between them.

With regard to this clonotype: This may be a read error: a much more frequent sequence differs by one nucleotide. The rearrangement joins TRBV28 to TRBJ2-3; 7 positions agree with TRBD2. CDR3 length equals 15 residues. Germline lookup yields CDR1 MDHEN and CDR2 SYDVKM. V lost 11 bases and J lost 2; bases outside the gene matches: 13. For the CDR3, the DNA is TGTGCCGCCCTATCGGCGCGGGAGCCCACAGATACGCAGTATTTT. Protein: CAALSAREPTDTQYF.

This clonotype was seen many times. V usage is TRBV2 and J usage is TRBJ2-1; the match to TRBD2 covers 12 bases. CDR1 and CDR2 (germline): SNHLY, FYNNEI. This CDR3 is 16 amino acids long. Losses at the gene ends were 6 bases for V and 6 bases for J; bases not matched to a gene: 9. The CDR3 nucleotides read TGTGCCAGCAGCCACGACCGGACTAGCGGGACCAATGAGCAGTTCTTC. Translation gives CASSHDRTSGTNEQFF.

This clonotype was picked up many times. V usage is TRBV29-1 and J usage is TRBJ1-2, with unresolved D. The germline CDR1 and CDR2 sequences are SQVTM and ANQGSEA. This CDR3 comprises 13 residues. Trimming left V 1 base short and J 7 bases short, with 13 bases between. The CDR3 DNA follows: TGCAGCGTTGAAGGGACTACCTGGAGTGGCTACACCTTC. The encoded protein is CSVEGTTWSGYTF.

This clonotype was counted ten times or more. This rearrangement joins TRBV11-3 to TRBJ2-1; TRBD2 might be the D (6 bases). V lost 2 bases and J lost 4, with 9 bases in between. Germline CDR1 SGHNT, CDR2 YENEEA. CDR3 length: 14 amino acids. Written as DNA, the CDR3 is TGTGCCAGCAGCTTATTTGGGACTTACAATGAGCAGTTCTTC. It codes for CASSLFGTYNEQFF.